This T cell receptor beta chain was obtained from a study of blood T cell repertoires in COVID-19. Turning to the study itself: Samples of COVID-19 (acute and convalescent) were obtained from the United States, Italy and Spain.

This CDR3 has 16 residues. Germline CDR1 and CDR2: SGHRS and YFSETQ. V lost 4 bases, J lost 1 base, and 5 bases stayed unmatched. In the authors' methods: Scientists estimated how many nucleated cells there were by amplifying reference gene primers. Repertoires were generated with immunoSEQ multiplex PCR, while TCRdb's copy carries only in-frame clones and drops some. V and J calls plus clone size are reproduced from that table; the DNA served to infer D and trimming. The table records 180,000 or so clones, around nine tenths of them present only once. The sample taken for sequencing was peripheral blood. This chain links TRBV5-1 with TRBJ1-5; TRBD1 matches at 10 bases. The clonotype was recovered from a man aged 35-49 years with acute or convalescent COVID-19. The CDR3 reads CASSLTGGRSNQPQHF. For the CDR3, the DNA is TGCGCCAGCAGCCTGACAGGGGGCAGGAGCAATCAGCCCCAGCATTTT.